Sequencing of this T cell receptor (beta chain) was carried out in a study of shared clonotypes between healthy human individuals. This clone appeared once. Its antigen is not identified. Naive CD8 cells comprised CD45RO-negative, CCR7-positively selected cells, excluding terminally differentiated effector memory CD45RA+ cells. Healthy and HIV-negative, the adult donors had no recent acute infections or vaccinations. The CDR3 runs to 12 residues. Trimming removed 7 bases from V and 2 bases from J, with 9 bases in between. Germline V CDR1 and CDR2: WNHNN, SYGVQD (reference sequence). Study conclusions and caveats: Among donors, the sharing of clonotypes was expected to be influenced by sequencing depth.

Data came from immunoSEQ multiplex PCR; TCRdb stores just in-frame clones and leaves some out. The data contain some 2.1 million clones, approximately 95% of them singletons. The genes are TRBV10-1 and TRBJ2-7; possible D gene TRBD2, 5 bases. The receptor was derived from a man between 18 and 29 years old in good health. Sequencing was done on a sample of naive CD8+ T cells sorted from blood. CDR3 DNA sequence: TGCGCCAGCAACGACGGGACCTACGAGCAGTACTTC. This translates into CASNDGTYEQYF.